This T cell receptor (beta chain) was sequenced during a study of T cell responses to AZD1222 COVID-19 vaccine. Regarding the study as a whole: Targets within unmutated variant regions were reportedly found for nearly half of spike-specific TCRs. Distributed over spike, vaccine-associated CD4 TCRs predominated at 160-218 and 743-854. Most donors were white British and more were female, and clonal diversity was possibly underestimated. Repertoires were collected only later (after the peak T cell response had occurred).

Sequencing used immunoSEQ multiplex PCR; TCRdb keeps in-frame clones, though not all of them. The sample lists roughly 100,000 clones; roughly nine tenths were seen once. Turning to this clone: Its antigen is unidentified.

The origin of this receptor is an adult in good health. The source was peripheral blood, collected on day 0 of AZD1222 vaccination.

The CDR3 DNA sequence: TGTGCCAGCAGTGGCCCTAGCGGCAGGGGCAATGAGCAGTTCTTC. Residues: CASSGPSGRGNEQFF. The rearrangement uses TRBV2 and TRBJ2-1; TRBD2 is a possible D gene (7 bases). The CDR3 has 15 amino acids. Germline V gives CDR1 SNHLY, CDR2 FYNNEI. V was pared by 4 bases and J by 6 bases, with 16 bases between.